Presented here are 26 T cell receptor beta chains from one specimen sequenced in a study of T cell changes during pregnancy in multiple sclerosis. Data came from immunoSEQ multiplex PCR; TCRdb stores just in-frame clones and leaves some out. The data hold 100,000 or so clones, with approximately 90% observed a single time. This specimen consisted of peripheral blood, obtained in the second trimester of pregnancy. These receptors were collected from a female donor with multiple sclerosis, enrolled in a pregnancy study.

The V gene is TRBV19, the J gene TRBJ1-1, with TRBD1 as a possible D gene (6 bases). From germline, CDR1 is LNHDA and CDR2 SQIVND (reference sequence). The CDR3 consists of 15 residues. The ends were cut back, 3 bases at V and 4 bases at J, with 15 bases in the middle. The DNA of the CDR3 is TGTGCCAGTAGTATGGGCACAGGGTTAACCACTGAAGCTTTCTTT. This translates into CASSMGTGLTTEAFF.

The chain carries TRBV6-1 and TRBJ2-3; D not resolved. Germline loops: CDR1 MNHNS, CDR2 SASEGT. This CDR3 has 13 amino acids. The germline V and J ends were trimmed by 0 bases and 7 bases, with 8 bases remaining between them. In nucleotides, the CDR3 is TGTGCCAGCAGTGAAGCGCAACAATATACGCAGTATTTT. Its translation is CASSEAQQYTQYF.

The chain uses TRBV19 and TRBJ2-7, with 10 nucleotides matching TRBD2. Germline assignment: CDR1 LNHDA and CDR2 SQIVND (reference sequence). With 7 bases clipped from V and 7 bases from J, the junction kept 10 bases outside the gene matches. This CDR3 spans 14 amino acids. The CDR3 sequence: CASKGLALSGEQYF. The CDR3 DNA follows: TGTGCCAGTAAGGGACTAGCGCTAAGTGGAGAGCAGTACTTC.

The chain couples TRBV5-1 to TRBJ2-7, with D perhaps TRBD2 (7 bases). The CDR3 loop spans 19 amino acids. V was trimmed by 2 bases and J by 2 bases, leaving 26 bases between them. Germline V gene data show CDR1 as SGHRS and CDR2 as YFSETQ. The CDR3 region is CASSFGARPLTGRAYEQYF. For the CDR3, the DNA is TGCGCCAGCAGCTTCGGGGCCCGGCCCCTCACAGGGAGGGCCTACGAGCAGTACTTC.

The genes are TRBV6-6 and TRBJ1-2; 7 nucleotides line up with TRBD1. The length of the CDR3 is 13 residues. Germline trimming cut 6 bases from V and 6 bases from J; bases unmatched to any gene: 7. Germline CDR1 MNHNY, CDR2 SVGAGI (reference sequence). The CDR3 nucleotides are TGTGCCAGCAGCCCACAGGGGAAGGATGGCTACACCTTC. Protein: CASSPQGKDGYTF.

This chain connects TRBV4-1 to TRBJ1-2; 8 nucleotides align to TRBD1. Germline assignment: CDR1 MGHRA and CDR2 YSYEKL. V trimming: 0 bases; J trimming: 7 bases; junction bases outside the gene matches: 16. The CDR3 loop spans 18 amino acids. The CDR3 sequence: CASSQDWGRGRDLPGYTF. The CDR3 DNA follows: TGCGCCAGCAGCCAAGATTGGGGCAGGGGGCGCGATCTTCCTGGCTACACCTTC.

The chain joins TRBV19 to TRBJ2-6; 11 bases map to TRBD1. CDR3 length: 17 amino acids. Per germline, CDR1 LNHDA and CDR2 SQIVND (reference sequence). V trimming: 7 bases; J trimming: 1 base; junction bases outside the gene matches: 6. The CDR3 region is CASTRTGGVSGANVLTF. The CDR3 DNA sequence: TGTGCCAGTACCAGGACAGGGGGCGTATCTGGGGCCAACGTCCTGACTTTC.

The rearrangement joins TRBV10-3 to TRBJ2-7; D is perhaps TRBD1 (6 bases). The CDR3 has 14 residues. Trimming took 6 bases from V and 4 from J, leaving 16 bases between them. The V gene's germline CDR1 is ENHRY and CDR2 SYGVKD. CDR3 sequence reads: CAIRPSGTQYEQYF. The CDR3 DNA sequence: TGTGCCATCAGACCATCCGGGACACAATACGAGCAGTACTTC.

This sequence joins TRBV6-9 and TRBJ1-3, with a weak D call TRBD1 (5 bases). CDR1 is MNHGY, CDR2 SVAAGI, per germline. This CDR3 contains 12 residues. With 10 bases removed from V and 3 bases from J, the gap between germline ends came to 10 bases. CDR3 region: CATRDYGNTIYF. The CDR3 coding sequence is TGTGCCACCCGGGACTATGGAAACACCATATATTTT.

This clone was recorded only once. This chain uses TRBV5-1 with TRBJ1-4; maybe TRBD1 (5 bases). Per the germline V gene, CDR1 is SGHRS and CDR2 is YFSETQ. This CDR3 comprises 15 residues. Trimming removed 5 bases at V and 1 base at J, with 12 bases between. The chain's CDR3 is CASRKGVGTNEKLFF. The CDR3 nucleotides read TGCGCCAGCAGGAAAGGGGTTGGAACTAATGAAAAACTGTTTTTT.

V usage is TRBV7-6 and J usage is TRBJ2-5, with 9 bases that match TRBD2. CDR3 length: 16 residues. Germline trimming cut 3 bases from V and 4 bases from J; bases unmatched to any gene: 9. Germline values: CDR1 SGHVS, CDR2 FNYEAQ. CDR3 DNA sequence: TGTGCCAGCAGCTTGAGATTAGCGGGGGCCGGAGAGACCCAGTACTTC. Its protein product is CASSLRLAGAGETQYF.

The DNA for the CDR3 is TGTGCCAGTAGTATAGATTCCGGGGGAGACTATGGCTACACCTTC. Translated, it gives CASSIDSGGDYGYTF. V gene TRBV19 combines with J gene TRBJ1-2, with D maybe TRBD1 (5 bases). The V end was cut by 0 bases, the J end by 3 bases, with 11 bases between. The length of the CDR3 is 15 residues. Germline loops: CDR1 LNHDA, CDR2 SQIVND (reference sequence).

The CDR3 DNA reads TGTGCCAGCAGTACCTCTAGCGGGGGCACCGGGGAGCTGTTTTTT. It translates to CASSTSSGGTGELFF. J is TRBJ2-2 and V is TRBV6-6; 10 bases map to TRBD2. CDR3 length: 15 amino acids. After removal of 5 bases from V and 4 bases from J, the junction contained 4 bases not matched to a gene. CDR1 MNHNY and CDR2 SVGAGI come from the germline V gene (reference sequence).

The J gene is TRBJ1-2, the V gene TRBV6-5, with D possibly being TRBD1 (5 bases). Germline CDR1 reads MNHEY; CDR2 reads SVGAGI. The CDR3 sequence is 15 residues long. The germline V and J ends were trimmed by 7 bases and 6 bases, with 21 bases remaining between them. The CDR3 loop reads CASISVTREGNGYTF. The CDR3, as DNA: TGTGCCAGCATCTCCGTTACCAGGGAAGGGAATGGCTACACCTTC.

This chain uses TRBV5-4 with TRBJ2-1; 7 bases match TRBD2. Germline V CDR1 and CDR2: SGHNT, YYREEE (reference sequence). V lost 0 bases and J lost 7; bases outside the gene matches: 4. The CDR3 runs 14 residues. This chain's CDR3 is CASSLESSGNEQFF. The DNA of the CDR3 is TGTGCCAGCAGCTTGGAGTCTAGCGGTAATGAGCAGTTCTTC. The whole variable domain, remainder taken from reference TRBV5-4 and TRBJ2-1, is ETGVTQSPTHLIKTRGQQVTLRCSSQSGHNTVSWYQQALGQGPQFIFQYYREEENGRGNFPPRFSGLQFPNYSSELNVNALELDDSALYLCASSLESSGNEQFFGPGTRLTVL.

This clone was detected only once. CDR3 DNA: TGTGCCAGCAGCCAGTTGGGACTAGCGGACTACAATGAGCAGTTCTTC. Amino acids: CASSQLGLADYNEQFF. The chain is built from TRBV5-5 and TRBJ2-1, with 11 bases matching TRBD2. V dropped 4 bases and J dropped 3; count of bases not matched to a gene: 6. The CDR3 is 16 residues long. Germline CDR1 is SGHKS and CDR2 is YYEKEE (reference sequence). The whole variable domain, filled in from reference TRBV5-5 and TRBJ2-1, reads DAGVTQSPTHLIKTRGQQVTLRCSPISGHKSVSWYQQVLGQGPQFIFQYYEKEERGRGNFPDRFSARQFPNYSSELNVNALLLGDSALYLCASSQLGLADYNEQFFGPGTRLTVL.

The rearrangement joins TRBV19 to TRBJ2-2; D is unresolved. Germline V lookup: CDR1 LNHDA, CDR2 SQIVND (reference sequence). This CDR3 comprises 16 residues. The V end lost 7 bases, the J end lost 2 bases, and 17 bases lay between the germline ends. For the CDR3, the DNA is TGTGCCAGTACCCTTACGCCGGGTCTCAACACCGGGGAGCTGTTTTTT. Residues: CASTLTPGLNTGELFF.

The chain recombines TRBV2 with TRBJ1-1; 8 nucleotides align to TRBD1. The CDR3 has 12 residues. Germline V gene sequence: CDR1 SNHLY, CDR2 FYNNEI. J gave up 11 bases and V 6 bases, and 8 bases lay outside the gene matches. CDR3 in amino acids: CASRLQGVMAFF. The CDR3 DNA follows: TGTGCCAGCAGGCTACAGGGGGTTATGGCTTTCTTT.

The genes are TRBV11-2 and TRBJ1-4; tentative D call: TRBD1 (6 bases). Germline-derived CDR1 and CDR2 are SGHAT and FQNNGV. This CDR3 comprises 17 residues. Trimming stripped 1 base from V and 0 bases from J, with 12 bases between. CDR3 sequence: CASSLVRGSATNEKLFF. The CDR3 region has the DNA TGTGCCAGCAGCTTAGTAAGGGGGAGTGCAACTAATGAAAAACTGTTTTTT.

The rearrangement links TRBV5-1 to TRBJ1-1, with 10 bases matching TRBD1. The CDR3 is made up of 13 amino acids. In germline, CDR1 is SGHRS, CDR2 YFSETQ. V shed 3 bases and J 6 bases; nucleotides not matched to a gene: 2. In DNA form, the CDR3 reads TGCGCCAGCAGCTGGACAGGGGGGGCTGAAGCTTTCTTT. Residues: CASSWTGGAEAFF.

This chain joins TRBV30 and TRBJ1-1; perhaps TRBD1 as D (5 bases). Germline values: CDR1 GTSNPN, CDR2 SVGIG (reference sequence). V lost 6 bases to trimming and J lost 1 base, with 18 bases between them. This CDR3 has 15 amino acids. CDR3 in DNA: TGTGCCTGTCCCCGGAGGGGCTTAGAGAACACTGAAGCTTTCTTT. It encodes CACPRRGLENTEAFF.

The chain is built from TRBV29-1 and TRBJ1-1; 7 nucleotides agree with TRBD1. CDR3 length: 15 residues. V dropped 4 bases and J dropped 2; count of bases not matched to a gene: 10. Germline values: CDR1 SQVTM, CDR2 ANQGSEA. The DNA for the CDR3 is TGCAGCGTTGGGAGGTTGGGACAGCTAAACACTGAAGCTTTCTTT. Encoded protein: CSVGRLGQLNTEAFF.

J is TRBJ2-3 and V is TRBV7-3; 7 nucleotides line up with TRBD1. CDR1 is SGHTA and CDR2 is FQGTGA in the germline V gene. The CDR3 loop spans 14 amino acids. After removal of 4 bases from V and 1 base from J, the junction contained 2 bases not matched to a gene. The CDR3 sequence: CASSYGQGTDTQYF. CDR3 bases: TGTGCCAGCAGCTATGGACAGGGCACAGATACGCAGTATTTT.

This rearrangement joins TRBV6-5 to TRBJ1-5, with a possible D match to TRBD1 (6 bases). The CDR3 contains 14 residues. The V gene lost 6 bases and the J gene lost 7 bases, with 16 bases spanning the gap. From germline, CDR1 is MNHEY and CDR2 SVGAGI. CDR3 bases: TGTGCCAGCAGAACAACAGGGTCAGGCCAGCCCCAGCATTTT. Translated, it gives CASRTTGSGQPQHF.

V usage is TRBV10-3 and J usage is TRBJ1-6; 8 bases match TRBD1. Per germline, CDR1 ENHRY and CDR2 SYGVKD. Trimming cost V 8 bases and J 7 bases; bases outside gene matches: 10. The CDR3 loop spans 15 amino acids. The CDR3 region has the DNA TGTGCCATCGGGGAGACAGGGGTGAAGAATTCACCCCTCCACTTT. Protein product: CAIGETGVKNSPLHF.

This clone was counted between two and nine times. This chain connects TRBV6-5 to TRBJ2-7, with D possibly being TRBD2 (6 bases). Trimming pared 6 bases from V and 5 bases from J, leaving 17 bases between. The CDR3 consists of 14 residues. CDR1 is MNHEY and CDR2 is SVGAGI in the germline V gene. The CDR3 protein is CASRGGFGADEQYF. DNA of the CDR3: TGTGCCAGCAGAGGAGGGTTTGGGGCAGACGAGCAGTACTTC.